Following are 12 T cell receptor beta chains from one sample sequenced in a study of cytomegalovirus exposure and HLA in healthy donors. Vbeta (60) and Jbeta (13) primers were used in the PCR. Repertoires were generated with immunoSEQ multiplex PCR, while TCRdb's copy carries only in-frame clones and drops some. The repertoire holds some 180,000 clones, with roughly 80% as singletons. The sequencing sample was made of PBMCs. The receptor set was obtained from a girl between 5 and 17 years old in good health and CMV-seropositive.

A few counts support this clone. The J gene is TRBJ1-4, the V gene TRBV14, with D perhaps matching TRBD1 (6 bases). This CDR3 is built from 16 residues. Trimming removed 0 bases from V and 4 bases from J, with 12 bases in between. Per the germline V gene, CDR1 is SGHDN and CDR2 is FVKESK. CDR3 sequence reads: CASSQEKGEINEKLFF. The DNA for the CDR3 is TGTGCCAGCAGCCAAGAGAAGGGGGAGATTAATGAAAAACTGTTTTTT. Filled out from reference TRBV14 and TRBJ1-4, the complete variable domain reads EAGVTQFPSHSVIEKGQTVTLRCDPISGHDNLYWYRRVMGKEIKFLLHFVKESKQDESGMPNNRFLAERTGGTYSTLKVQPAELEDSGVYFCASSQEKGEINEKLFFGSGTQLSVL.

This clone was seen a few times. The genes are TRBV5-6 and TRBJ2-3; TRBD2 is a possible D gene (6 bases). Germline CDR1 SGHDT, CDR2 YYEEEE. V was trimmed by 2 bases and J by 2 bases, leaving 12 bases between them. The CDR3 consists of 15 residues. The CDR3 nucleotides are TGTGCCAGCAGCTTTACTGGGACTTACACAGATACGCAGTATTTT. It codes for CASSFTGTYTDTQYF.

This clone showed up just once. V usage is TRBV9 and J usage is TRBJ2-7, with TRBD2 matching over 10 bases. The CDR3 consists of 15 residues. The trim removed 0 bases at V and 5 bases at J, leaving 5 bases unmatched. Germline loops: CDR1 SGDLS, CDR2 YYNGEE. The CDR3 DNA reads as TGTGCCAGCAGCGTAGGTCTAGCGGGAGAGCACGAGCAGTACTTC. The encoded protein is CASSVGLAGEHEQYF.

This rearrangement joins TRBV7-9 to TRBJ2-7; D is possibly TRBD2 (6 bases). Trimming pared 5 bases from V and 0 bases from J, leaving 11 bases between. The germline V gene encodes CDR1 SEHNR and CDR2 FQNEAQ (reference sequence). This CDR3 region has 14 residues. CDR3 DNA: TGTGCCAGCAGCCCCCGACTAGACTCCTACGAGCAGTACTTC. Amino acid sequence: CASSPRLDSYEQYF.

This chain joins TRBV18 and TRBJ1-1, with 7 bases that match TRBD1. CDR1 KGHSH and CDR2 LQKENI come from the germline V gene. With 3 bases clipped from V and 7 bases from J, the junction kept 8 bases outside the gene matches. This CDR3 has 14 amino acids. Here the CDR3 DNA reads TGTGCCAGCTCACCTACAGGGGCTACATTTGAAGCTTTCTTT. Its protein product is CASSPTGATFEAFF.

CDR3 sequence reads: CASSSQFRATNEKLFF. The CDR3 nucleotides are TGTGCCAGCAGCAGCCAATTCAGGGCGACTAATGAAAAACTGTTTTTT. V is TRBV7-2 and J is TRBJ1-4; a weak D match, TRBD1 (5 bases). This CDR3 is 16 amino acids long. Trimming removed 5 bases from V and 2 bases from J, with 15 bases in between. Germline V lookup: CDR1 SGHTA, CDR2 FQGNSA. The whole variable domain, remainder taken from reference TRBV7-2 and TRBJ1-4, is GAGVSQSPSNKVTEKGKDVELRCDPISGHTALYWYRQSLGQGLEFLIYFQGNSAPDKSGLPSDRFSAERTGGSVSTLTIQRTQQEDSAVYLCASSSQFRATNEKLFFGSGTQLSVL.

The CDR3 region has the DNA TGTGCCAGCAGACCAACAGACAGGGTACCCAACTATGGCTACACCTTC. Translating gives CASRPTDRVPNYGYTF. V gene TRBV27 combines with J gene TRBJ1-2; TRBD1 matches 7 bases. V lost 6 bases and J lost 2; bases outside the gene matches: 12. Germline CDR1 MNHEY, CDR2 SMNVEV (reference sequence). The CDR3 covers 16 residues.

This chain links TRBV30 with TRBJ2-1; 8 positions match TRBD2. V lost 5 bases, J lost 5 bases, and 5 bases stayed unmatched. The germline V gene encodes CDR1 GTSNPN and CDR2 SVGIG (reference sequence). The CDR3 loop spans 13 amino acids. In nucleotides, the CDR3 is TGTGCCTGGGGGACTAGGGCCCACAATGAGCAGTTCTTC. Encoded protein: CAWGTRAHNEQFF.

This clone was found a few times. The chain links TRBV25-1 to TRBJ2-5; tentative D call: TRBD2 (6 bases). Germline V gene lookup returns CDR1 MGHDK and CDR2 SYGVNS. The CDR3 sequence is 16 residues long. Trimming left V 2 bases short and J 2 bases short, with 15 bases between. Here the CDR3 DNA reads TGTGCCAGCAGTGAAACGAACGAGCGGGTGCAAGAGACCCAGTACTTC. The encoded protein is CASSETNERVQETQYF.

This chain joins TRBV5-1 and TRBJ2-7; TRBD2 matches 11 bases. Trimming removed 4 bases from V and 2 bases from J; junction bases left unmatched: 11. CDR1 is SGHRS and CDR2 is YFSETQ in the germline V gene. The CDR3 runs 17 residues. The CDR3 bases are TGCGCCAGCAGCCCGGGACTAGCGGAGCCACCTACCTACGAGCAGTACTTC. Encoded protein: CASSPGLAEPPTYEQYF.

The rearrangement uses TRBV18 and TRBJ1-4; D is possibly TRBD1 (5 bases). The germline gives CDR1 KGHSH, CDR2 LQKENI. V was trimmed by 3 bases and J by 3 bases, leaving 11 bases between them. CDR3 length: 15 amino acids. CDR3 DNA sequence: TGTGCCAGCTCACCGCTTACAGGAGCTAATGAAAAACTGTTTTTT. This gives the protein CASSPLTGANEKLFF.

J is TRBJ2-7 and V is TRBV27; D gene uncertain. The germline V and J ends were trimmed by 0 bases and 6 bases, with 9 bases remaining between them. The CDR3 sequence is 13 residues long. Germline V gene data show CDR1 as MNHEY and CDR2 as SMNVEV (reference sequence). The CDR3, as DNA: TGTGCCAGCAGTTTATCCCTATTATCCGAGCAGTACTTC. Translating it yields CASSLSLLSEQYF.